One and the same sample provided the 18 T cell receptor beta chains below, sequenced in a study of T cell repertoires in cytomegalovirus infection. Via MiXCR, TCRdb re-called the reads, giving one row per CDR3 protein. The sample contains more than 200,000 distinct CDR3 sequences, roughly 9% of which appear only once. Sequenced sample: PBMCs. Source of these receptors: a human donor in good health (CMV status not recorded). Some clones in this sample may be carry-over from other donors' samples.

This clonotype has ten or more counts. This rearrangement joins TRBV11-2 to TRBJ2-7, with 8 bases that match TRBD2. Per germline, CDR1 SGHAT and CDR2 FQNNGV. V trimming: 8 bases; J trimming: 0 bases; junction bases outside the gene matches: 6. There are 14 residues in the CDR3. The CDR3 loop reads CASQVAGHSYEQYF. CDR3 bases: TGTGCCAGCCAGGTAGCGGGACACTCCTACGAGCAGTACTTC.

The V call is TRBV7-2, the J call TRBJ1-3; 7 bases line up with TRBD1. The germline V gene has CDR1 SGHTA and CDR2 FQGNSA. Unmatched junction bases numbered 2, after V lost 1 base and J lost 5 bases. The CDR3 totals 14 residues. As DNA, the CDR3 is TGTGCCAGCAGCTTAGACAGGGGAAGAAACACCATATATTTT. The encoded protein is CASSLDRGRNTIYF.

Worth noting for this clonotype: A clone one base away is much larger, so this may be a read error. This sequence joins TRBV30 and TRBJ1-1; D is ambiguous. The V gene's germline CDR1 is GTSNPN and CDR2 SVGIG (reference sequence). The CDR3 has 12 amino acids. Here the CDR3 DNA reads TGTGCCTTGAGTGTACTCCAACTCGGAGCTTTCTTT. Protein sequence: CALSVLQLGAFF.

CDR3 loop: CASRRLAGVIGELFF. In DNA, the CDR3 is TGTGCCAGCAGACGACTAGCGGGAGTGATCGGGGAGCTGTTTTTT. V usage is TRBV11-2 and J usage is TRBJ2-2, with 12 bases identical to TRBD2. The V and J ends lost 6 bases and 7 bases, in that order; junction bases with no gene match: 6. This CDR3 spans 15 amino acids. CDR1 SGHAT and CDR2 FQNNGV come from the germline V gene.

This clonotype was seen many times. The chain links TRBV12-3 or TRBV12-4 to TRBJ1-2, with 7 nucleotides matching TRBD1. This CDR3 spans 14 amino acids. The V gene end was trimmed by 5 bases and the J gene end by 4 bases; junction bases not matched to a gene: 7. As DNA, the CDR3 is TGTGCCAGCAGTACCCGGACAGGAACCTATGGCTACACCTTC. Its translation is CASSTRTGTYGYTF.

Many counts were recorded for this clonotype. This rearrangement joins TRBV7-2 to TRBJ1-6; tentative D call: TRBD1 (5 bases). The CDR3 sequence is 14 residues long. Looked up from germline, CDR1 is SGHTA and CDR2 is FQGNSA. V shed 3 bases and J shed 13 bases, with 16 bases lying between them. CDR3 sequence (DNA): TGTGCCAGCAGCTTTTTGCCCAAGGGGAACCCCCTCCACTTT. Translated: CASSFLPKGNPLHF.

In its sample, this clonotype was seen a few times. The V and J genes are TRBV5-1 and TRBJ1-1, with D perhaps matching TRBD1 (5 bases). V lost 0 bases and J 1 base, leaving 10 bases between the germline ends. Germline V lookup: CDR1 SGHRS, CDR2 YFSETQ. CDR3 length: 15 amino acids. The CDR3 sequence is CASSLAGFGNTEAFF. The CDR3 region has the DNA TGCGCCAGCAGCTTGGCAGGGTTTGGGAACACTGAAGCTTTCTTT.

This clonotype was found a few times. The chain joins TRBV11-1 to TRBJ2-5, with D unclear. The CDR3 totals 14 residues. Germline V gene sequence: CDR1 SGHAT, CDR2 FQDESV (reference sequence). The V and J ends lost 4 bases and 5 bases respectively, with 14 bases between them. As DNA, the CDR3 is TGTGCCAGCAGCTCCGCCATTGGGTGGGAGACCCAGTACTTC. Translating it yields CASSSAIGWETQYF.

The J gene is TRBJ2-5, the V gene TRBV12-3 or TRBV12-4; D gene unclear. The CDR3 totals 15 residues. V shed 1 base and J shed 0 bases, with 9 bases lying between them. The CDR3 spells CASSLVGVHQETQYF. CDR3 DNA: TGTGCCAGCAGTTTAGTTGGCGTTCACCAAGAGACCCAGTACTTC.

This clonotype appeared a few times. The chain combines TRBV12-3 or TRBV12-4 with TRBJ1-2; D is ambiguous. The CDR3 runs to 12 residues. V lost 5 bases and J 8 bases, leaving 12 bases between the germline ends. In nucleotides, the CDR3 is TGTGCCAGCAGTGCCCCGAGGCCAGGCTACACCTTC. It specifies CASSAPRPGYTF.

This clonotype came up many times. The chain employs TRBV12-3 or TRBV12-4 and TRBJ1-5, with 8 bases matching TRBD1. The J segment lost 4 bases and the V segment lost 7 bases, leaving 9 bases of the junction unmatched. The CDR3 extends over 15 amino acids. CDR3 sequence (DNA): TGTGCCAGCAAGGACCAGACAGGGGTTAATCAGCCCCAGCATTTT. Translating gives CASKDQTGVNQPQHF.

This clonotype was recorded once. Here the CDR3 DNA reads TGTGCCAGCAGCTTAATTACGTACGGGACAGGGGTTAGTAATAAGCAGTTCTTC. Translating gives CASSLITYGTGVSNKQFF. This sequence joins TRBV7-2 and TRBJ2-1; 10 bases are a match to TRBD1. The CDR3 extends over 18 amino acids. J lost 11 bases, V lost 2 bases, and 18 bases had no gene match. Germline V gene data show CDR1 as SGHTA and CDR2 as FQGNSA.

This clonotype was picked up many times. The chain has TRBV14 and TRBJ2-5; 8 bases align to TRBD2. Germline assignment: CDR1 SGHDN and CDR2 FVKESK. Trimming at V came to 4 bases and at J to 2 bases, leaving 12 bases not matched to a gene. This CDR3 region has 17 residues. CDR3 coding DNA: TGTGCCAGCAGCCCAGGGTGGCAGACTAGCGTGCAAGAGACCCAGTACTTC. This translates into CASSPGWQTSVQETQYF.

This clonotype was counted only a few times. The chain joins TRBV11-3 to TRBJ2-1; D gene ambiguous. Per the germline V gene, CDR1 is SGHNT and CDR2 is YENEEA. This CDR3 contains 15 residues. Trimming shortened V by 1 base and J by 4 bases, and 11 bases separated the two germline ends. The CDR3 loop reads CASSLGGEAYNEQFF. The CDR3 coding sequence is TGTGCCAGCAGCTTAGGGGGTGAGGCTTACAATGAGCAGTTCTTC.

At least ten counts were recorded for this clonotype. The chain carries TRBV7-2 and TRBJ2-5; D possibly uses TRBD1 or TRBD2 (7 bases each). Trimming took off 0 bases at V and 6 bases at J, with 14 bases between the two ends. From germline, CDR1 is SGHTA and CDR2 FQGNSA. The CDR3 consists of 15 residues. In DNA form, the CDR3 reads TGTGCCAGCAGCTTAGCCCAGGGGGGGGAGAAGACCCAGTACTTC. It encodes CASSLAQGGEKTQYF.

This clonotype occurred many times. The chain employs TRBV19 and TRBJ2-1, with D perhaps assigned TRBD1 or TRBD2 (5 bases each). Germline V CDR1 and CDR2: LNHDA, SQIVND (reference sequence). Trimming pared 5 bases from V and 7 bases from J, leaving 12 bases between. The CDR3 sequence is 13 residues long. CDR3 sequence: CASSVGTVNEQFF. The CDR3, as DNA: TGTGCCAGTAGTGTTGGGACCGTAAATGAGCAGTTCTTC.

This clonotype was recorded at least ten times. The chain's CDR3 is CASSLGGWRGTDTQYF. CDR3 coding DNA: TGTGCCAGCAGTTTAGGAGGGTGGCGTGGTACAGATACGCAGTATTTT. The chain joins TRBV6-2 or TRBV6-3 to TRBJ2-3, with a possible D match to TRBD2 (6 bases). The CDR3 totals 16 residues. Germline V gene lookup returns CDR1 MNHEY and CDR2 SVGEGT. V was pared by 4 bases and J by 3 bases, with 17 bases between.

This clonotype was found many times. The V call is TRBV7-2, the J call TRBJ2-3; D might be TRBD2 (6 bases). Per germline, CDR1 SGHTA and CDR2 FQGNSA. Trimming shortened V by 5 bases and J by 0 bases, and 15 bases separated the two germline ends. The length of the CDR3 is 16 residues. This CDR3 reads CASSQFSGSSTDTQYF. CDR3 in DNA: TGTGCCAGCAGCCAATTTAGCGGTTCTAGCACAGATACGCAGTATTTT.